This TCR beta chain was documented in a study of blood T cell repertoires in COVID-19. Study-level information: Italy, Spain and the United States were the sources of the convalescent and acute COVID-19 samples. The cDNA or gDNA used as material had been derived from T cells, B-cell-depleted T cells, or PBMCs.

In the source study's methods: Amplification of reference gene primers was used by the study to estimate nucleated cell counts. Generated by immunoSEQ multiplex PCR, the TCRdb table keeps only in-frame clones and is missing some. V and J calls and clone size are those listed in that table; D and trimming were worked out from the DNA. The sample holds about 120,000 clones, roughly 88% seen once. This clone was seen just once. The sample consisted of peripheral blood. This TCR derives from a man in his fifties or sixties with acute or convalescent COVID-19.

The CDR3 here is CASSPRQGANIQYF. The CDR3 DNA reads as TGTGCCAGCAGCCCTAGACAGGGGGCGAACATTCAGTACTTC. The chain is built from TRBV7-2 and TRBJ2-4, with 10 nucleotides matching TRBD1. V lost 5 bases to trimming and J lost 7 bases; unmatched junction nucleotides: 5. Germline CDR1 and CDR2: SGHTA and FQGNSA. The CDR3 spans 14 residues.